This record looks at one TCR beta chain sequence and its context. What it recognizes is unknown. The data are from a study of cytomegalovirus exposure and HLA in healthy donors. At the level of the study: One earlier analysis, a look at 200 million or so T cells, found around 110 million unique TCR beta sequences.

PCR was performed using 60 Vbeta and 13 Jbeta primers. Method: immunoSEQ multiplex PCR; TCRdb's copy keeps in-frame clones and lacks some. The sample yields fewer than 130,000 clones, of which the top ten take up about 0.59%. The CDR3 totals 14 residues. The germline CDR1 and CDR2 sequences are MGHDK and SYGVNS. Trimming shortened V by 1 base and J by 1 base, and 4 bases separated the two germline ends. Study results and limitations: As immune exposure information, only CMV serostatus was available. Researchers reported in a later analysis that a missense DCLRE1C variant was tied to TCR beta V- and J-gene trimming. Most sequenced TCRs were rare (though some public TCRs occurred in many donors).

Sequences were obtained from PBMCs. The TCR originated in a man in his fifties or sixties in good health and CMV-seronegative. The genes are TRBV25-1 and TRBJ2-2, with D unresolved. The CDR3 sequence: CASSESRNTGELFF. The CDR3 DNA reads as TGTGCCAGCAGTGAATCCAGGAACACCGGGGAGCTGTTTTTT.